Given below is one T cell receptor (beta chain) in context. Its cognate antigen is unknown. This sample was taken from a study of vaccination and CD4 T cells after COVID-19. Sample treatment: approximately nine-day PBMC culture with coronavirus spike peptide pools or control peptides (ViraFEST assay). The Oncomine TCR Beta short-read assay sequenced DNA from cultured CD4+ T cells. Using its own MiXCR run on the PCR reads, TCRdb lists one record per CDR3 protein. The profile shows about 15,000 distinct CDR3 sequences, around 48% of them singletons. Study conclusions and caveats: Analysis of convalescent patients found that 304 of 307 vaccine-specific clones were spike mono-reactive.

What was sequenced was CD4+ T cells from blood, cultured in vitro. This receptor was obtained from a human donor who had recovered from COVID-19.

The CDR3 spells CASSWAGTGDETQYF. CDR3 DNA: TGCGCCAGCAGCTGGGCCGGGACAGGGGATGAGACCCAGTACTTC. The J gene is TRBJ2-5, the V gene TRBV5-1, with 10 bases that match TRBD1. Germline CDR1 is SGHRS and CDR2 is YFSETQ. Losses at the gene ends were 3 bases for V and 5 bases for J; bases not matched to a gene: 7. The CDR3 loop spans 15 amino acids.